Below are 3 T cell receptor beta chains sequenced from a single sample in a study of T cells in Graves' hyperthyroidism and ophthalmopathy. The source material, RNA transcripts, was used to amplify TCR beta CDR3 regions. HTBI primers were the set used in a first-round RT-PCR of the TCR CDR3. Using its own MiXCR run on the multiplex PCR reads, TCRdb lists one record per CDR3 protein. The sample has hundreds of thousands of distinct CDR3 sequences; 14% are singletons. Sequenced sample: blood. All receptors derive from a woman between 18 and 29 years old with Graves' hyperthyroidism.

This clonotype was observed at least ten times. The chain combines TRBV7-9 with TRBJ2-7, with D tentatively TRBD2 (5 bases). In germline, CDR1 is SEHNR, CDR2 FQNEAQ (reference sequence). Trimming removed 0 bases at V and 1 base at J, with 13 bases between. The CDR3 extends over 16 amino acids. CDR3 nucleotides: TGTGCCAGCAGCTTAGCTGGGAGAGTCGAGTCCTACGAGCAGTACTTC. It encodes CASSLAGRVESYEQYF.

This clonotype was picked up many times. The V and J genes are TRBV20-1 and TRBJ1-1; the match to TRBD1 covers 8 bases. J lost 0 bases, V lost 3 bases, and 3 bases had no gene match. The CDR3 loop spans 14 amino acids. The germline CDR1 and CDR2 sequences are DFQATT and SNEGSKA (reference sequence). CDR3 amino acids: CSARWDRMNTEAFF. CDR3 in DNA: TGCAGTGCTAGGTGGGACAGGATGAACACTGAAGCTTTCTTT.

V and J are TRBV20-1 and TRBJ2-1; 12 nucleotides align to TRBD2. Germline CDR1 and CDR2: DFQATT and SNEGSKA (reference sequence). The CDR3 sequence is 19 residues long. J gave up 0 bases and V 2 bases, and 11 bases lay outside the gene matches. The CDR3 is CSARQRLAGVQSSYNEQFF. CDR3 DNA sequence: TGCAGTGCTAGACAAAGACTAGCGGGAGTGCAAAGCTCCTACAATGAGCAGTTCTTC.